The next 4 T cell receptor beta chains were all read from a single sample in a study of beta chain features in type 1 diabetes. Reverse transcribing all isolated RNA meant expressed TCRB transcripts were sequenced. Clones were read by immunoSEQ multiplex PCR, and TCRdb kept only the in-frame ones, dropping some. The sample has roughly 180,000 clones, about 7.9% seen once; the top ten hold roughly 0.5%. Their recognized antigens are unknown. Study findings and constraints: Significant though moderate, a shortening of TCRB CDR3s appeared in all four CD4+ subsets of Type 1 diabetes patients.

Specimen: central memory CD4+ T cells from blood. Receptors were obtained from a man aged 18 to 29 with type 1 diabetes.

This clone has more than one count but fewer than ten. The CDR3 nucleotides are TGTGCCAGCAGCCCAACAGGGATGGAGACCCAGTACTTC. Translated: CASSPTGMETQYF. This rearrangement joins TRBV2 to TRBJ2-5, with D perhaps matching TRBD1 (6 bases). There are 13 residues in the CDR3. Deletions cut 6 bases from V and 5 bases from J, with 13 bases between. Germline V gene data show CDR1 as SNHLY and CDR2 as FYNNEI.

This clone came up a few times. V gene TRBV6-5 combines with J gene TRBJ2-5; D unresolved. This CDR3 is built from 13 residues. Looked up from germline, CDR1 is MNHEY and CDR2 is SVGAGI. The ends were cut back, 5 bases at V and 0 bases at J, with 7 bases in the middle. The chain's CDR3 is CASSGTDQETQYF. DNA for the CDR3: TGTGCCAGCAGTGGTACAGACCAAGAGACCCAGTACTTC.

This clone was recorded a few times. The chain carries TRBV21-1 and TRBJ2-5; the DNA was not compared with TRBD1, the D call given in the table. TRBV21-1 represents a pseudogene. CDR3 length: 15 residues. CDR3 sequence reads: CASRRTGADQETQYF. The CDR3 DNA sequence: TGTGCCAGCCGGAGGACAGGGGCCGATCAAGAGACCCAGTACTTC.

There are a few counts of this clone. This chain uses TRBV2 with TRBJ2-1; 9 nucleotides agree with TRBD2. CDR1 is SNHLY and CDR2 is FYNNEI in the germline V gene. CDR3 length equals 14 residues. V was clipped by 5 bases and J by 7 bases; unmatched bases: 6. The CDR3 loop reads CASSMASGENEQFF. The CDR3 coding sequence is TGTGCCAGCAGTATGGCTAGCGGGGAAAATGAGCAGTTCTTC.